The present T cell receptor (beta chain) was sequenced within a study of T cell repertoires in cytomegalovirus infection. Turning to the study itself: Both CMV infection and a matching HLA type were indicated by public TCR beta signatures. Notes on the study in general: Cumulative frequency of public TCR beta families picked out carriers of CMV plus the relevant HLA. The response measured ex vivo was dominated by TCR beta clonotypes (HLA-C-restricted and CMV-specific).

TCRdb passed the reads through MiXCR, listing each CDR3 protein once. The sample holds under 130,000 distinct CDR3 sequences, around 40% seen once. V gave up 4 bases and J gave up 6 bases, with 18 bases separating them. The germline CDR1 and CDR2 sequences are MDHEN and SYDVKM. This CDR3 contains 16 residues. Comment on this clonotype: The antigen is unknown.

The starting material was CD8+ T cells from cultured PBMCs, obtained from culture after CMV antigen stimulation. The rearrangement links TRBV28 to TRBJ1-4; possibly TRBD1 for D (6 bases). The source is a human donor in good health (CMV status not recorded). Some clones in this sample may be carry-over from other donors' samples. The DNA of the CDR3 is TGTGCCAGCAGTTCGGGGGCAGACTCTCCGTATGAAAAACTGTTTTTT. Its translation: CASSSGADSPYEKLFF.